This TCR beta chain appears in the sequencing data of a study of cytomegalovirus exposure and HLA in healthy donors (dated by TCRdb to about 2017). Some background on the complete study: In an earlier analysis of around 540 of the donors, under 300 Gb of sequence data and approximately 100 million unique TCR beta sequences from 150 million to 200 million T cells were reported. The study profiled the T cell repertoires of under 700 subjects by immunosequencing and related them to cytomegalovirus serostatus. To predict cytomegalovirus infection status, the study combined high-throughput TCR immunosequencing, statistical association of individual TCRs with disease status, and machine learning. All discovery cohort repertoires had been generated using a single sequencing platform. Because of strong linkage in the cohort, roughly 5 DR-DQ haplotypes were treated as single units for association and clustering. Both class I and class II loci were covered by HLA typing, at four-digit resolution. Of the 350 to 450 genotyped donors, 65% to 90% fell in the genetic ancestry cluster associated with self-reported Caucasian donors. Besides the first cohort of some 670 subjects, a separate validation cohort made up of 120 different subjects was used. Across 300 to 500 genotyped donors of the cohort, an average of approximately 240,000 unique TCR beta nucleotide sequences per donor were sequenced, and about a sixth of those sequences were non-productive. A later analysis re-examined previously published TCR beta repertoires from roughly 720 donors and added high-resolution HLA genotyping to investigate patterns of TCR occurrence. The study was designed to test whether signatures of past pathogen exposure could be identified by cataloging public T cell receptors. An early release covering over 500 HLA-typed donors comprised approximately 300 gigabases of sequencing data and roughly 85 million unique TCR sequences. The later analysis used no new phenotypic data to find candidate immune exposures, relying instead on TCR beta sequences and their occurrence across donors. In an earlier analysis of 500 to 650 of the donors, high-throughput TCR beta sequencing was used to judge whether each TCR beta V gene segment behaved as functional or pseudogenic. Donor age, sex, ethnicity and CMV serostatus were compiled alongside the repertoire data. A later genetic analysis used genome-wide SNP genotypes for about 60% of the roughly 700 donors, treating that subset as a discovery cohort. Typing coverage varied by locus: roughly 629-640 donors for A, B, C, DRB1 and DQB1; some 520 for DQA1; nearly 610 for DPA1; 450 to 480 for DPB1.

The cohort comprised 550 to 700 healthy bone marrow donors. All cohort members were sampled while nominally healthy, although unrecorded immune exposures were likely present. The donor was CMV seronegative and belonged to the group of around 350 seronegative cohort members. Every donor gave a peripheral blood sample, and the peripheral blood mononuclear cells from that sample were used for TCR beta sequencing. The Qiagen DNeasy Blood Extraction Kit was used to extract genomic DNA from the blood cell samples. A remark on this clone: It has no known antigen specificity. Nothing much larger sits one base from this clone, and base qualities are not available.

Spanning cysteine to phenylalanine, the CDR3 consists of 18 amino acids. Only the CDR3 DNA is retained, 54 bases long and in frame from the first base. Here is what the overall study found, with its caveats: Because counts were too low, roughly 16 rarely observed V segments, including chromosome 9 orphons, were left out of the earlier analysis of some 600 of the donors. A later analysis reported that several top co-occurrence clusters appeared linked to parvovirus B19, influenza, CMV and Epstein-Barr virus. Three of the identified cytomegalovirus-associated TCR beta chains were confirmed in vitro to be specific for cytomegalovirus antigens. When HLA alleles, especially DR and DQ, strongly co-occurred, attributing TCR associations to individual alleles was difficult. In an earlier analysis of some 640 of the donors, most TCR beta V segments were observed in productive rearrangements about 87% or about 30% of the time, broadly matching IMGT annotations. Correlated functional status among segregating V segments might reflect linkage disequilibrium, but an unknown experimental factor could not be ruled out. According to a later genetic analysis, donors in an Asian-associated ancestry cluster had fewer N-insertions in productive TCRs than the roughly 700-donor mean. In a later analysis, the rate of TCR association differed among HLA loci, with DRB1 alleles having the most associated TCRs and HLA-C alleles having the fewest. A later genetic analysis associated a missense DCLRE1C variant with V-gene and J-gene trimming of TCR beta chains, and an independent cohort replicated the association. Compared with equally common non-associated chains, HLA-associated TCR beta chains in a later analysis were more clonally expanded and had lower generation probabilities. A cluster of highly shared sequence variants was judged likely to be a technical artifact of the sequencing pipeline. Specific HLA alleles were associated with 15,000 to 20,000 TCR beta sequences at a false discovery rate of 0.05 in a later analysis. A further reported finding was that TCR beta sequences accurately predicted the HLA-A and HLA-B alleles for most subjects in the first cohort. The classifier was reported to diagnose cytomegalovirus status with high specificity and sensitivity in both the original and validation cohorts. A total of about 150 TCR beta chains were listed by the study as associated with cytomegalovirus. The cohort was sequenced for TCR beta chains only, and without alpha or paired-chain data the features that could be detected were limited. Because the 87-base-pair reads could not distinguish some IMGT-functional V segments, including TRBV6-2 and TRBV6-3, those segments were excluded. Because HLA typing was unavailable for some donors at each locus, only the typed subset was used in association tests. Across donors, most TCR sequences were observed very rarely, whereas some public TCRs were present in many individuals. The authors suggested that the approach could potentially be generalized to other disease states and immunological phenotypes. For the cohort, immune exposure information was limited to CMV serostatus. In a later analysis, most CMV-associated TCR beta chains were found to appear HLA-restricted, with HLA associations seemingly driven largely by CMV exposure. Sequencing depth was assumed to be roughly uniform across donors in the presence/absence analyses, though that assumption may not hold.

Library generation was performed with the immunoSEQ multiplex PCR assay. For the multiplex PCR, a mixture combining 60 forward primers for TCR Vbeta segments and 13 reverse primers for TCR Jbeta segments was used. The CDR3 region of rearranged TCR beta genes was amplified from genomic DNA by a multiplex PCR assay. The Illumina HiSeq System was used to sequence the amplified TCR beta libraries as 87-base-pair reads. On the study's bioinformatics: A later analysis counted some 80 million unique TCR beta chains across the 550 to 750 repertoires, and about 10 million of these chains were shared by at least two donors. Raw reads were error-corrected and collapsed into unique sequences with a nearest-neighbor algorithm that merged closely related sequences to remove PCR and sequencing errors. To assign V, D and J gene segments, CDR3 sequences were aligned to IMGT reference sequences. For a sequence to be retained, a match of at least six nucleotides was required to both a V gene segment and a J gene segment. Rearrangements were classified as productive when the CDR3 lacked stop codons and remained in frame with V and J, and all other rearrangements were classified as non-productive. CDR3 was defined according to IMGT convention as the region running from the second conserved V-encoded cysteine to the conserved J-encoded phenylalanine. The earlier analysis of more than 450 of the donors excluded sequences that lacked an unambiguous match to a single V gene segment. In an earlier analysis of roughly 500 of the donors, V segments were called functional above 56.7% productive rearrangements and were called segregating when the between-donor standard deviation exceeded 5%. A statistical classification framework was built to diagnose cytomegalovirus status from the catalog of TCR beta chain sequences. A later analysis assigned V and J genes by comparing TCR nucleotide sequences with IMGT/GENE-DB human TR gene sequences. The TCRdist pipeline was used in a later analysis to assign CDR3 sequences and most-parsimonious VDJ recombination scenarios. In a later analysis, each TCR beta chain was defined by its CDR3 amino acid sequence together with its V-gene family, and reads lacking a unique V-gene family were excluded. To address suspected cross-contamination and a sequencing artifact, a later analysis removed 592 highly shared, low-generation-probability nucleotide sequences. In a later analysis, a clonal expansion index was calculated for each public chain from normalized within-repertoire ranks of inferred template counts. A later analysis computed generation probabilities with a VDJ recombination model fitted to out-of-frame rearrangements, and checked the results against IGoR. In a later analysis, TCR-TCR, TCR-HLA and TCR-CMV co-occurrence was scored with hypergeometric tests, and a repertoire-size bias correction was applied to TCR pairs. In a later analysis, false discovery rates were estimated by permuting HLA or CMV assignments 20 times. In a later analysis, co-occurring TCRs were grouped with DBSCAN, and TCRdist sequence similarity was added when clustering was performed within HLA-allele-positive subsets. For co-occurrence clustering, repertoires with fewer than 30,000 or more than 120,000 public chains were excluded, along with several repertoires with anomalous nucleotide sharing. Imported from immuneACCESS, the table was reduced by TCRdb to in-frame sequences with V and J called. These copies leave out some clones; in studies compared against another copy, an unresolved V gene accounts for under half, and the cause of the remainder is not known. From that table come the V and J calls and clone size; the DNA was used to work out D and trimming. The sample table shows about 200,000 clones, and roughly 80% are seen once. The ten largest clones take up more than 1.3% of the sample.

This receptor was taken from a girl aged 5-17 years in good health and CMV-seronegative. The rearranged segments are TRBV1 and TRBJ2-1; the D call of TRBD1 is as the table states it, not checked on the DNA. TRBV1 is recorded as a pseudogene. The sample consisted of PBMCs. CDR3 region: CTSSQLAVGDRHKNEQFF. DNA sequence: TGCACCAGCAGCCAGTTAGCCGTGGGGGACAGGCATAAGAATGAGCAGTTCTTC.